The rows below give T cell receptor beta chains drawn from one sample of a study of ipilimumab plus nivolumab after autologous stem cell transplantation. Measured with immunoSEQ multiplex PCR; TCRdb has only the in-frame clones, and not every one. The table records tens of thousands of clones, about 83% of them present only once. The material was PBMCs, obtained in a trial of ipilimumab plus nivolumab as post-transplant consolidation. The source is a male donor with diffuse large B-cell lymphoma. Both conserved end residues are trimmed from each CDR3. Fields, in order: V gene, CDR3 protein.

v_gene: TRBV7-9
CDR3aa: ASSLNQNYEQY

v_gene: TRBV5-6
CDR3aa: ASSASGRQETQY

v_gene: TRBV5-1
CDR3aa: ASSWSSLETQY

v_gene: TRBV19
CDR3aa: ASSMRTGYLPDTQY

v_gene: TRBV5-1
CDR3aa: ASSLGYQGRNTEAF

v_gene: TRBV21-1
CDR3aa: ASSTAGSRGDSVGYT

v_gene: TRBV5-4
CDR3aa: ASSLVGTSGPYEQY

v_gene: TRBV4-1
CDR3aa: ASSQEAGQETQY

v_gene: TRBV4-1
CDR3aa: ASSQDIEGAGGLGNTGELF

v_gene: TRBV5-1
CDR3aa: ASSPAQGREQY

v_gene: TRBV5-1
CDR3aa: ASSLGQLSADTQY

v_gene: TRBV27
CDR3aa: ASSLSYYRDKAYEQY

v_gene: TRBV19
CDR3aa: ASSIEGQGSTNYGYT

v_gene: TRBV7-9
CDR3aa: ASSLGLNDEQY